This T cell receptor beta chain was sequenced in a study of control samples from healthy donors and cancer patients. The assay was immunoSEQ multiplex PCR, and TCRdb's table has in-frame clones only and misses some. This repertoire shows tens of thousands of clones, about 91% found once; its top ten account for about 0.91%. Trimming cost V 0 bases and J 2 bases; bases outside gene matches: 1. Germline lookup yields CDR1 SGHRS and CDR2 YFSETQ. The CDR3 runs to 15 residues. The J gene is TRBJ1-4, the V gene TRBV5-1; 7 bases are shared with TRBD1. The sequence came from a man aged 30-40 years with colorectal cancer. Sequencing was performed on PBMCs. CDR3 protein: CASSLGGQTNEKLFF. CDR3 DNA sequence: TGCGCCAGCAGCTTGGGGGGACAGACTAATGAAAAACTGTTTTTT.